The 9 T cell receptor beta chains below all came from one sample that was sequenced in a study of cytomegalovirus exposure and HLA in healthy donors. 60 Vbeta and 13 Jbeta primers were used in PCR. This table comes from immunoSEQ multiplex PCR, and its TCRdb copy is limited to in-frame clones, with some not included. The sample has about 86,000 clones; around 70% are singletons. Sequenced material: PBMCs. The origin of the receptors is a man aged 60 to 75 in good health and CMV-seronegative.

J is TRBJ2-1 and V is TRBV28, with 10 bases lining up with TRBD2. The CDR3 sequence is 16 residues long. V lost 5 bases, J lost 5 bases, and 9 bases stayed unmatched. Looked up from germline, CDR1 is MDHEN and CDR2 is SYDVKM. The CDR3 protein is CASSAPRTSGHNEQFF. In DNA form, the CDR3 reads TGTGCCAGCAGTGCGCCGAGGACTAGCGGACACAATGAGCAGTTCTTC. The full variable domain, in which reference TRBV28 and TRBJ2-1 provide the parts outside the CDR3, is DVKVTQSSRYLVKRTGEKVFLECVQDMDHENMFWYRQDPGLGLRLIYFSYDVKMKEKGDIPEGYSVSREKKERFSLILESASTNQTSMYLCASSAPRTSGHNEQFFGPGTRLTVL.

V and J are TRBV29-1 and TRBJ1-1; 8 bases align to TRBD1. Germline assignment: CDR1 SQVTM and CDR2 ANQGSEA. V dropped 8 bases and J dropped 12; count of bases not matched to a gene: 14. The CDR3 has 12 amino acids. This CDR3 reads CSFNRGELSTFF. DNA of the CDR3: TGCAGCTTCAACAGGGGGGAGCTTTCAACTTTCTTT.

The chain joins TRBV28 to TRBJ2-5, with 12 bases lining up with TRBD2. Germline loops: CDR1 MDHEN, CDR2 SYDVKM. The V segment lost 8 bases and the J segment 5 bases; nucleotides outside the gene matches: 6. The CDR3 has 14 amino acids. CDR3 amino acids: CASGGLAGLETQYF. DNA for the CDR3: TGTGCCAGCGGAGGACTAGCGGGATTGGAGACCCAGTACTTC.

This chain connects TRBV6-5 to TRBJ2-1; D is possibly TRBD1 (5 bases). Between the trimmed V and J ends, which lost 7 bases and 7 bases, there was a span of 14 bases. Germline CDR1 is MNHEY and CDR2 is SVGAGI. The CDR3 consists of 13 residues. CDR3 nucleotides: TGTGCCAGCAAAATTAAGGGGCGTAATGAGCAGTTCTTC. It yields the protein CASKIKGRNEQFF.

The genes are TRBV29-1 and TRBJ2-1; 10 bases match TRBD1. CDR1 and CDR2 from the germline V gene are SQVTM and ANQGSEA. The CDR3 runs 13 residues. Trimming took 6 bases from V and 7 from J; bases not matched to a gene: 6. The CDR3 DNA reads TGCAGCGTGAGGACAGGGGGTTCAAATGAGCAGTTCTTC. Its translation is CSVRTGGSNEQFF.

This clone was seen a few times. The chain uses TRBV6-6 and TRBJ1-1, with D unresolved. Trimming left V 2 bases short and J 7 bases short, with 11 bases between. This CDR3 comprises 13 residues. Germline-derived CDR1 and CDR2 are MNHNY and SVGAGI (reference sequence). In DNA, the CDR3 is TGTGCCAGCAGTTACCGGGTGGAGCTTGAAGCTTTCTTT. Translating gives CASSYRVELEAFF.

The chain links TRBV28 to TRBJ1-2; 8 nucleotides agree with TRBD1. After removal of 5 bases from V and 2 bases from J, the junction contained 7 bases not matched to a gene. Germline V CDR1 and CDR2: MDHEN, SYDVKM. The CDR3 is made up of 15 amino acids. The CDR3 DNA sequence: TGTGCCAGCAGTCTGCCGGGACAGGAGAACTATGGCTACACCTTC. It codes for CASSLPGQENYGYTF.

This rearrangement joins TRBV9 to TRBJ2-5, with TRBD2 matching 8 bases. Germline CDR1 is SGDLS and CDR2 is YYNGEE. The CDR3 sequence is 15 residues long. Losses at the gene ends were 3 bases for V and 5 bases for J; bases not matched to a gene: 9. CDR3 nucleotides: TGTGCCAGCAGCGAAGGACGGGGGGGTTTGGAGACCCAGTACTTC. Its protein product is CASSEGRGGLETQYF.

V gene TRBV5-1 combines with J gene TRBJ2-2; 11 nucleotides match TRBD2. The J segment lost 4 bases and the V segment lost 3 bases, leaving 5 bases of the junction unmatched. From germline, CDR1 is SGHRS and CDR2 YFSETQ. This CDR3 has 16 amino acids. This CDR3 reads CASSSTSGGVTGELFF. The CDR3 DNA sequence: TGCGCCAGCAGCTCCACTAGCGGGGGCGTCACCGGGGAGCTGTTTTTT.